The source of this T cell receptor (beta chain) is a study of OX40 agonist ivuxolimab in advanced cancers. As for the study in general: Patients with hepatocellular carcinoma, melanoma, renal cell or head and neck cancer made up the dose-escalation patients.

Data came from immunoSEQ multiplex PCR; TCRdb stores just in-frame clones and leaves some out. The repertoire holds approximately 81,000 clones, with over 70% as singletons. The CDR3 is made up of 15 amino acids. The V end was cut by 5 bases, the J end by 4 bases, with 17 bases between. Germline CDR1 reads SGHVS; CDR2 reads FQNEAQ. The chain recombines TRBV7-8 with TRBJ1-1; D possibly corresponds to TRBD1 (6 bases). This receptor was identified in an adult with an advanced solid tumor such as melanoma, head and neck, liver or kidney cancer. Sequencing used CD4+ or CD8+ T cells sorted from blood, obtained in a trial of the OX40 agonist ivuxolimab. DNA of the CDR3: TGTGCCAGCAGCCCCCTCTCGCAGGGGAGCACTGAAGCTTTCTTT. Translation gives CASSPLSQGSTEAFF. The full variable domain, with the rest looked up from reference TRBV7-8 and TRBJ1-1, is GAGVSQSPRYKVAKRGQDVALRCDPISGHVSLFWYQQALGQGPEFLTYFQNEAQLDKSGLPSDRFFAERPEGSVSTLKIQRTQQEDSAVYLCASSPLSQGSTEAFFGQGTRLTVV.